This T cell receptor beta chain is from a study of shared clonotypes between healthy human individuals. This clone was seen once. The assay was immunoSEQ multiplex PCR, and TCRdb's table has in-frame clones only and misses some. Of approximately 600,000 clones listed, about 95% are singletons. Germline V gene lookup returns CDR1 SGHTS and CDR2 YDEGEE. This CDR3 spans 14 amino acids. Trimming took off 0 bases at V and 10 bases at J, with 13 bases between the two ends. Naive CD8 cells lacked CD45RO, underwent positive selection for CCR7 and left out terminally differentiated effector memory CD45RA+ cells.

Sequenced input: naive CD8+ T cells sorted from blood. The receptor was derived from a woman aged 25 to 39 in good health. J is TRBJ1-4 and V is TRBV5-8; D may be TRBD1 (5 bases). CDR3 residues: CASSLGQGIGKLFF. Here the CDR3 DNA reads TGTGCCAGCAGCTTGGGTCAGGGTATAGGAAAACTGTTTTTT.